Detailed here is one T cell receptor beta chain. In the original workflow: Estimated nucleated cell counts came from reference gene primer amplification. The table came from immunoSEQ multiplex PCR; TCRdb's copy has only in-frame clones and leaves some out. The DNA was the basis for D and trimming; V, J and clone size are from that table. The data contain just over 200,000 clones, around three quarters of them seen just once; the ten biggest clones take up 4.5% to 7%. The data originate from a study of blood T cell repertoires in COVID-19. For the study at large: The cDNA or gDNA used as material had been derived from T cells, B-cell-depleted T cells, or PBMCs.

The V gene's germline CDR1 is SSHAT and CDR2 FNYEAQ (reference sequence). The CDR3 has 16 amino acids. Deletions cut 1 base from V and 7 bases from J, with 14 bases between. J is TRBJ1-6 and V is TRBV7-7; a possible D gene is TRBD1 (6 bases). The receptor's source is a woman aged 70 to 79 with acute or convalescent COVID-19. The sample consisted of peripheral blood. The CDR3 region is CASSLGGGAENSPLHF. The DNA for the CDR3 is TGTGCCAGCAGCTTAGGAGGGGGGGCAGAGAATTCACCCCTCCACTTT.